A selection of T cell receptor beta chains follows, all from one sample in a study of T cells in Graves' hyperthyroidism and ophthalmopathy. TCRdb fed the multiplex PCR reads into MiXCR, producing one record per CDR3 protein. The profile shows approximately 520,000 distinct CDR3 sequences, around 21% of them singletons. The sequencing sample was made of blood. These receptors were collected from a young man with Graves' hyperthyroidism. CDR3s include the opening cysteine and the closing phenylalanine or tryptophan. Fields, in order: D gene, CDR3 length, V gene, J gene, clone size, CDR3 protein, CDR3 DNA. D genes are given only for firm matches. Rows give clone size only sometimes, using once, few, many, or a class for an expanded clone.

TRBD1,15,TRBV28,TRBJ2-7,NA,CASSRDRGHTYEQYF,TGTGCCAGCAGCCGGGACAGGGGGCACACCTACGAGCAGTACTTC
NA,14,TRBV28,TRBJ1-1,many,CASSIFRGFTEAFF,TGTGCCAGCAGTATATTCAGGGGATTCACTGAAGCTTTCTTT
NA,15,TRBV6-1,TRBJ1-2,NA,CASSEFGRELYGYTF,TGTGCCAGCAGTGAATTTGGCAGGGAGCTTTATGGCTACACCTTC
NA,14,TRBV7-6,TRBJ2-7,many,CASSLEGGMGEQYF,TGTGCCAGCAGCTTAGAGGGGGGAATGGGCGAGCAGTACTTC
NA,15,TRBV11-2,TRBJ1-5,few,CASSPGDGSNQPQHF,TGTGCCAGCAGCCCTGGGGACGGTAGCAATCAGCCCCAGCATTTT
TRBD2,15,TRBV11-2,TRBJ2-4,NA,CASSPGGIAKNIQYF,TGTGCCAGCAGCCCCGGGGGGATAGCCAAAAACATTCAGTACTTC
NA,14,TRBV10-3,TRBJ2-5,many,CAISESLSQETQYF,TGTGCCATCAGTGAGAGTCTTAGCCAAGAGACCCAGTACTTC
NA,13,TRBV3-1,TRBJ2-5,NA,CASSQNRLETQYF,TGTGCCAGCAGCCAAAACCGGTTAGAGACCCAGTACTTC
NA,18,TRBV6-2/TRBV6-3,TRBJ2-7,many,CASTPGPPSTPYSYEQYF,TGTGCCAGCACTCCCGGGCCACCCAGTACCCCCTACTCCTACGAGCAGTACTTC
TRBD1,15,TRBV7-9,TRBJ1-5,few,CASSSGQISNQPQHF,TGTGCCAGCAGCTCGGGACAGATTAGCAATCAGCCCCAGCATTTT
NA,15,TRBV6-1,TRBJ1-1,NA,CAISEAGIRSLEAFF,TGTGCCATCAGTGAAGCAGGCATCCGAAGTCTTGAAGCTTTCTTT
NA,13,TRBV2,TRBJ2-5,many,CASSVGASETQYF,TGTGCCAGCTCCGTGGGGGCCTCAGAGACCCAGTACTTC
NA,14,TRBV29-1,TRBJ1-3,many,CSVGHTTSGNTIYF,TGCAGCGTTGGACATACCACCTCTGGAAACACCATATATTTT
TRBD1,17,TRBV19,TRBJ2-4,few,CASSPGQGGSRGNIQYF,TGTGCCAGTAGTCCTGGACAGGGTGGTTCTAGGGGAAACATTCAGTACTTC
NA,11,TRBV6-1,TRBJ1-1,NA,CANRPTPEAFF,TGTGCCAACCGGCCAACTCCTGAAGCTTTCTTT
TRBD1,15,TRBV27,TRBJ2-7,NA,CASSLSAGGDYEQYF,TGTGCCAGCAGTTTATCGGCAGGGGGCGATTACGAGCAGTACTTC
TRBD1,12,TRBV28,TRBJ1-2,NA,CARGQGGYGYTF,TGTGCCAGGGGACAGGGTGGCTATGGCTACACCTTC
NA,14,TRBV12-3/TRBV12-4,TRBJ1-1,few,CASSPRRRSTEAFF,TGTGCCAGCAGCCCCAGACGGCGGAGCACTGAAGCTTTCTTT
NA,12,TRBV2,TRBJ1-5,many,CASSEPNQPQHF,TGTGCCAGCAGTGAACCTAATCAGCCCCAGCATTTT
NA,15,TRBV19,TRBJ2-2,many,CASARAFANTGELFF,TGTGCCAGTGCCAGGGCATTCGCGAACACCGGGGAGCTGTTTTTT
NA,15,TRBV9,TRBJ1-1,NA,CASSVEVTGPTDAFF,TGTGCCAGCAGCGTAGAGGTCACGGGTCCCACTGACGCTTTCTTT
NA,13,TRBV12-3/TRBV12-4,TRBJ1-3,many,CASSPKTGNTIYF,TGTGCCAGCAGCCCCAAGACAGGAAACACCATATATTTT
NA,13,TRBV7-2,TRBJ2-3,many,CASRLAGTDTQYF,TGTGCCAGCAGGCTTGCCGGGACAGATACGCAGTATTTT
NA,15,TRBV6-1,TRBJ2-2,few,CASRIWGGDTGELFF,TGTGCCAGCAGGATCTGGGGGGGCGACACCGGGGAGCTGTTTTTT
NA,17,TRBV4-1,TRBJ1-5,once,CASSQEIGTLSNQPQHF,TGCGCCAGCAGCCAGGAGATAGGAACACTGAGCAATCAGCCCCAGCATTTT
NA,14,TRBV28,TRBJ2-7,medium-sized,CASSPQLETYEQYF,TGTGCCAGCAGTCCGCAACTCGAAACCTACGAGCAGTACTTC
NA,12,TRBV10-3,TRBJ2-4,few,CAISKGTDIQYF,TGTGCCATCAGTAAGGGTACGGACATTCAGTACTTC
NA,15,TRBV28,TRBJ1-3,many,CASRLTAGAGNTIYF,TGTGCCAGCAGGTTGACAGCAGGAGCCGGAAACACCATATATTTT